Reported below is one TCR beta chain. TCRdb called the RT-PCR reads again in MiXCR, with one record for every CDR3 protein. The sample lists about 680,000 distinct CDR3 sequences; 12% to 15% were seen once. This CDR3 region has 13 residues. The junction had 3 bases not matched to a gene; V was cut back by 5 bases and J by 1 base. Germline V gene sequence: CDR1 DFQATT, CDR2 SNEGSKA (reference sequence). Sequencing was carried out using memory CD4+ T cells from blood. The clonotype originates from a female donor in good health, serving as a healthy control. The chain is built from TRBV20-1 and TRBJ1-1, with 8 bases identical to TRBD1. For the CDR3, the DNA is TGCAGTGCTCACACAGGGGGGAACACTGAAGCTTTCTTT. This sequence encodes CSAHTGGNTEAFF.